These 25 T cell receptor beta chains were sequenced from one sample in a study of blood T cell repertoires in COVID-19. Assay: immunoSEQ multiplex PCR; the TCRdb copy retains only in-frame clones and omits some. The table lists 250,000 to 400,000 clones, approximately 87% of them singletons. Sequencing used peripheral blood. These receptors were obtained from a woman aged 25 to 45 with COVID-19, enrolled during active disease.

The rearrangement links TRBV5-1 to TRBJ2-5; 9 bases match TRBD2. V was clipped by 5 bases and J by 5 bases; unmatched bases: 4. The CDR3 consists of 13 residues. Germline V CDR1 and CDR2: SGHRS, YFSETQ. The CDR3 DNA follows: TGCGCCAGCAGTTCTAGCGGGACCGAGACCCAGTACTTC. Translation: CASSSSGTETQYF.

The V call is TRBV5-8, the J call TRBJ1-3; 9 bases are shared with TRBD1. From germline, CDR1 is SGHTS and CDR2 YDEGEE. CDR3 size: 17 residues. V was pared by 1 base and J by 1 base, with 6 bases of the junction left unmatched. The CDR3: CASSLFQGQGSGNTIYF. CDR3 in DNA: TGTGCCAGCAGCTTGTTCCAAGGACAGGGGTCTGGAAACACCATATATTTT.

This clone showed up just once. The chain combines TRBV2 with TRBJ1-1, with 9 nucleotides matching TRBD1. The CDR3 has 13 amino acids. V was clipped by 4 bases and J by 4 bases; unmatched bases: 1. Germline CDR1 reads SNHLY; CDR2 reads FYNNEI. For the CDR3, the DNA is TGTGCCAGCAGTGGGGACAGGGCCACTGAAGCTTTCTTT. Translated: CASSGDRATEAFF.

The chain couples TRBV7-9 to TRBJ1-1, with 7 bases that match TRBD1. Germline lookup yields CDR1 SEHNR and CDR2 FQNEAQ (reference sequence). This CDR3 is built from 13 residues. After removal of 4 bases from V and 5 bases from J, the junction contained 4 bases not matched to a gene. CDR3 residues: CASSSRQGTEAFF. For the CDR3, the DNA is TGTGCCAGCAGCTCCCGACAGGGAACTGAAGCTTTCTTT.

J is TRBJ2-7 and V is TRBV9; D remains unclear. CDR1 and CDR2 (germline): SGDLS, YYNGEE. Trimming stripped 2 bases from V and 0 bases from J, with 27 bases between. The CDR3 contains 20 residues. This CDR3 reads CASSVGPSPLYSRTSYEQYF. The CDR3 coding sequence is TGTGCCAGCAGCGTTGGCCCGTCCCCCCTCTATAGCCGAACCTCCTACGAGCAGTACTTC.

CDR3 DNA sequence: TGTGCCAGCAGTCCAAGTTGGACAGAGACAGCCTACGAGCAGTACTTC. Protein: CASSPSWTETAYEQYF. The rearrangement joins TRBV6-2 or TRBV6-3 to TRBJ2-7; D is perhaps TRBD1 (6 bases). The CDR3 runs to 16 residues. Germline loops: CDR1 MNHEY, CDR2 SVGEGT. With 5 bases removed from V and 2 bases from J, the gap between germline ends came to 19 bases.

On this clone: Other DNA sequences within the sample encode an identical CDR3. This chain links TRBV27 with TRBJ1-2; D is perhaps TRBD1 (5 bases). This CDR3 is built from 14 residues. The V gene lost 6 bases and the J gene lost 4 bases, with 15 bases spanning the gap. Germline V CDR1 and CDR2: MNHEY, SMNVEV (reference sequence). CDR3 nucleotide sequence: TGTGCCAGCAGCCTATCGGGTCAGGGCTATGGCTACACCTTC. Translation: CASSLSGQGYGYTF.

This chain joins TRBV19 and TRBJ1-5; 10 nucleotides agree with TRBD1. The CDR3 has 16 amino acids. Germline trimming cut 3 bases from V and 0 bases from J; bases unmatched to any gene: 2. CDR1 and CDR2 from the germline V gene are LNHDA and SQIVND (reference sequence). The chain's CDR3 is CASSIGQGDSNQPQHF. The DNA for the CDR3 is TGTGCCAGTAGTATTGGACAGGGGGATAGCAATCAGCCCCAGCATTTT. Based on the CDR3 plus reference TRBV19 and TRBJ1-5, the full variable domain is DGGITQSPKYLFRKEGQNVTLSCEQNLNHDAMYWYRQDPGQGLRLIYYSQIVNDFQKGDIAEGYSVSREKKESFPLTVTSAQKNPTAFYLCASSIGQGDSNQPQHFGDGTRLSIL.

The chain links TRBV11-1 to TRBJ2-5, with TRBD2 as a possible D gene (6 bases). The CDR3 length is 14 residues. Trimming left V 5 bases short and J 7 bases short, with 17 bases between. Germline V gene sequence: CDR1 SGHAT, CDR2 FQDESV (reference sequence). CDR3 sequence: CASSAYTRGGTQYF. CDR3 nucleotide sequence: TGTGCCAGCAGCGCCTATACTAGGGGAGGGACCCAGTACTTC.

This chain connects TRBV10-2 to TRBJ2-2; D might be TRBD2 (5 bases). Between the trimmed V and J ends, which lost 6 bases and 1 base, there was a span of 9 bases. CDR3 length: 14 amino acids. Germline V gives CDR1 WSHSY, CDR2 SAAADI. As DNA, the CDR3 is TGCGCCAGCAGAGCGGAATTGAACACCGGGGAGCTGTTTTTT. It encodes CASRAELNTGELFF.

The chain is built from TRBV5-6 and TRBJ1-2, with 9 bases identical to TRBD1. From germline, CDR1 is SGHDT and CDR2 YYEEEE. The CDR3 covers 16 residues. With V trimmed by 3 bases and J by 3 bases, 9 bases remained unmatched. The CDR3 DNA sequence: TGTGCCAGCAGCTGGGAACCGACAGGGGGTGACTATGGCTACACCTTC. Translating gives CASSWEPTGGDYGYTF.

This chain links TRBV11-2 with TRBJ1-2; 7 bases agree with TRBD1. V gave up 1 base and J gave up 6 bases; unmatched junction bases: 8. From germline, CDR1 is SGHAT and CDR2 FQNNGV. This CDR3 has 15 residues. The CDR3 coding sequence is TGTGCCAGCAGCTTAGTCCCAGAGACAGGGCATGGCTACACCTTC. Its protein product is CASSLVPETGHGYTF.

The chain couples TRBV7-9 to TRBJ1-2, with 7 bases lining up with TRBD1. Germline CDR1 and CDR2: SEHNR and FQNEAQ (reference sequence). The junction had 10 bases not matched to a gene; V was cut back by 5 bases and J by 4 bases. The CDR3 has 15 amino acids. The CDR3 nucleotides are TGTGCCAGCAGCAGAGGGACAGAGGGTAGCTATGGCTACACCTTC. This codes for CASSRGTEGSYGYTF.

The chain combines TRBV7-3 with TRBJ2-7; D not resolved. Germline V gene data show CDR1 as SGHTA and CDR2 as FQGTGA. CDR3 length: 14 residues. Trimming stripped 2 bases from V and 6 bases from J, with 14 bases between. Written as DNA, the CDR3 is TGTGCCAGCAGCTTAGGCGGTATCCATACCGAGCAGTACTTC. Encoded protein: CASSLGGIHTEQYF.

CDR3 region: CPQATGTGKGNQPQHF. The DNA for the CDR3 is TGTCCTCAGGCCACCGGGACAGGGAAGGGCAATCAGCCCCAGCATTTT. The chain recombines TRBV14 with TRBJ1-5, with TRBD1 identical over 9 bases. In germline, CDR1 is SGHDN, CDR2 FVKESK. The CDR3 contains 16 residues.

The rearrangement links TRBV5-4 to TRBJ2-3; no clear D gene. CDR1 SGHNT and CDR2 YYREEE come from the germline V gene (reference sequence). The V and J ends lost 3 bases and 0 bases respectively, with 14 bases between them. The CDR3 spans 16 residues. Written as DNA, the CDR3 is TGTGCCAGCAGCTCCCCCGTCCGCCAGAGCACAGATACGCAGTATTTT. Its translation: CASSSPVRQSTDTQYF.

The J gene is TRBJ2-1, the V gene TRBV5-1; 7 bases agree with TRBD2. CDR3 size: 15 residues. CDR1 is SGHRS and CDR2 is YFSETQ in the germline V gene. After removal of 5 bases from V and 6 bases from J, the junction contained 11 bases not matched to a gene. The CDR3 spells CASSLVAGDSNEQFF. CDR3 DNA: TGCGCCAGCAGTCTGGTCGCGGGAGATTCCAATGAGCAGTTCTTC.

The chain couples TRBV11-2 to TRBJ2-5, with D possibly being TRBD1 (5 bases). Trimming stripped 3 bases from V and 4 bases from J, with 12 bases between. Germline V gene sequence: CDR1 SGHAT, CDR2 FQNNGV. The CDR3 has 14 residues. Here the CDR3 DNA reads TGTGCCAGCAGCTTTGGTCCCCAGGGAGAGACCCAGTACTTC. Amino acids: CASSFGPQGETQYF.

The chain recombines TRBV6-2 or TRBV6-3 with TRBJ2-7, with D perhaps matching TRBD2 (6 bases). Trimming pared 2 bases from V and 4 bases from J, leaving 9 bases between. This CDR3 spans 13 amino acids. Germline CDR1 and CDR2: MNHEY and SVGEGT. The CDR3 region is CASSYEGRYEQYF. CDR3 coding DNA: TGTGCCAGCAGTTACGAGGGGAGGTACGAGCAGTACTTC.

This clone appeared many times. CDR3 DNA sequence: TGTGCCAGCAGTGTTCGAGGCTCTAATTCACCCCTCCACTTT. It translates to CASSVRGSNSPLHF. The rearrangement uses TRBV27 and TRBJ1-6; D is unresolved. This CDR3 comprises 14 residues. The germline V and J ends were trimmed by 5 bases and 6 bases, with 11 bases remaining between them. Germline V gene sequence: CDR1 MNHEY, CDR2 SMNVEV (reference sequence).

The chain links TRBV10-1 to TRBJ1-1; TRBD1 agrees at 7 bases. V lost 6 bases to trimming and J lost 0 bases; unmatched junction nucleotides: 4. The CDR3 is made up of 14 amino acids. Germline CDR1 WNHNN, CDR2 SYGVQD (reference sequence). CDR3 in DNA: TGCGCCAGCAGCAAGGACAGGATGAACACTGAAGCTTTCTTT. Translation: CASSKDRMNTEAFF.

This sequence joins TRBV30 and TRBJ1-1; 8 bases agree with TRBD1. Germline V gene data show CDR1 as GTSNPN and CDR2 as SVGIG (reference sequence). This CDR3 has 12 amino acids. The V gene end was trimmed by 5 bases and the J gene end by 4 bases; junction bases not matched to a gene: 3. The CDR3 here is CAWGQGSTEAFF. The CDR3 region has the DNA TGTGCCTGGGGACAGGGCAGCACTGAAGCTTTCTTT.

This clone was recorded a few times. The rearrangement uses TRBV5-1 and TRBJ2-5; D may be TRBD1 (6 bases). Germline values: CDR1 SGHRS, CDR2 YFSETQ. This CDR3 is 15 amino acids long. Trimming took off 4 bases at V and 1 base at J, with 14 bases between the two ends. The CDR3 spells CASSTIGQFQETQYF. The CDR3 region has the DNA TGCGCCAGCAGCACAATCGGACAGTTCCAAGAGACCCAGTACTTC.

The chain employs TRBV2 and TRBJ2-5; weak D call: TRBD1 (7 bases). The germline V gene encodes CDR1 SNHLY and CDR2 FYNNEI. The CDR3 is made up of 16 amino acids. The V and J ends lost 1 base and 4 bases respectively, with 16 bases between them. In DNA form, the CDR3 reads TGTGCCAGCAGTGAAGGGAGGGGGCGACTGGGAGAGACCCAGTACTTC. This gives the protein CASSEGRGRLGETQYF.

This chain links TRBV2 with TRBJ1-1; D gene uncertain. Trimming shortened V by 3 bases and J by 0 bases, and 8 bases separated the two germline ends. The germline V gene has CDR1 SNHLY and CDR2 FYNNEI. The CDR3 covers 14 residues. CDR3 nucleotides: TGTGCCAGCAGTGAGGAGGTTATGAACACTGAAGCTTTCTTT. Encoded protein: CASSEEVMNTEAFF. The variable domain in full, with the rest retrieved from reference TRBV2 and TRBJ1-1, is EPEVTQTPSHQVTQMGQEVILRCVPISNHLYFYWYRQILGQKVEFLVSFYNNEISEKSEIFDDQFSVERPDGSNFTLKIRSTKLEDSAMYFCASSEEVMNTEAFFGQGTRLTVV.